Listed below are T cell receptor beta chains from one sample, sequenced in a study of early T cells in non-severe SARS-CoV-2 infection. A single record per CDR3 protein comes from TCRdb applying MiXCR to the 5' RACE reads. The sample lists about 36,000 distinct CDR3 sequences; roughly 9.9% were seen once. Specimen: whole blood. The receptors were sampled from an adult who was a healthcare worker with PCR-confirmed SARS-CoV-2 infection or an uninfected control (not recorded which). CDR3s include the opening cysteine and the closing phenylalanine or tryptophan. Each record gives: V gene, J gene, CDR3 protein.

v_call: TRBV24-1
j_call: TRBJ1-2
cdr3_aa: CASTFRDRLTYSYGYTF

v_call: TRBV28
j_call: TRBJ2-3
cdr3_aa: CASSPNLAGADTQYF

v_call: TRBV7-2
j_call: TRBJ2-3
cdr3_aa: CASSQGGTGDTQYF

v_call: TRBV7-9
j_call: TRBJ1-1
cdr3_aa: CASSPQGGNTEAFF

v_call: TRBV27
j_call: TRBJ2-6
cdr3_aa: CASSLLLGSSGANVLTF

v_call: TRBV29-1
j_call: TRBJ2-1
cdr3_aa: CSVEGVGANNEQFF

v_call: TRBV5-1
j_call: TRBJ2-7
cdr3_aa: CASSGGITYEQYF

v_call: TRBV5-6
j_call: TRBJ2-5
cdr3_aa: CASSLRETQYF

v_call: TRBV6-4
j_call: TRBJ1-2
cdr3_aa: CASSDYYGYTF

v_call: TRBV5-8
j_call: TRBJ1-1
cdr3_aa: CASSLSHGITEAFF

v_call: TRBV7-6
j_call: TRBJ2-1
cdr3_aa: CASSFRAPGQGGNEQFF